This entry is about one T cell receptor (beta chain). This clonotype was found a few times. Its antigen has not been determined. No base quality information exists; no much larger clone differs at one position. Library method: multiplex PCR. TCRdb names Illumina HiSeq 4000 as the instrument used. CDR3 regions were amplified by Arm-PCR with iRepertoire HTBI primers to construct TCR beta libraries. Gel purification was performed on PCR products prior to sequencing. Per the source publication's procedure: Gene usage analysis of CDR3 amino acid clonotypes used the approximately 56 TRBV and 12 to 15 TRBJ segments found across samples. COPE and FqMerger were used to merge filtered high-quality paired reads into contigs. BLAST was used to align contigs to the IMGT TRBV, TRBD and TRBJ reference genes, and CDR3 was defined following IMGT. Any clonotype with a frequency above 0.1% was classified as a highly expanded clone. Shannon entropy was used to measure repertoire diversity, and the Gini coefficient was used to measure V-J evenness. Public clonotypes were defined as clonotypes shared by more than one individual. TCRdb applied fastp at Q25 and MiXCR to the public reads, then kept only in-frame beta chains. Under each unique CDR3 protein, matching rows form one entry showing the most common genes and DNA. It is TCRdb's table, rather than the study itself, that gives the V and J calls and clone size. This sample lists approximately 310,000 distinct CDR3 sequences; under 20% were detected once. The ten top clones hold more than 35% of the sample.

These data are taken from a study of regulatory T cells in long-lasting Graves disease (TCRdb year 2021). Study-level background: Antithyroid drugs had been taken for less than 3 months by newly diagnosed Graves' disease patients. This study used TCR sequencing and RNA sequencing of peripheral blood to compare persistent Graves' disease patients against newly diagnosed Graves' disease patients. The study was registered as a clinical trial and conducted in China. TCR sequencing covered 13 persistent and approximately 20 newly diagnosed Graves' disease patients, some 35 samples in total.

What the study reported, not specific to this receptor: As a limitation, the authors acknowledged that the small sample size may reduce accuracy. Preferential use of TRBV28, TRBJ1-2 and TRBJ2-5 was observed in persistent disease, whereas TRBV20-1 and TRBJ2-1 were favored in newly diagnosed disease. Persistent Graves' disease patients showed lower TCR Shannon entropy and fewer highly expanded clones than newly diagnosed patients, suggesting clonal expansion. Peripheral blood alone was examined, since thyroid tissue, which constituted the primary lesion, could not be accessed. Only the TCR beta chain was sequenced and analyzed. Persistent patients shared more public clonotypes among themselves (2,741) than newly diagnosed patients did (more than 950).

V is pared back by 1 base and J by 6 bases, with 10 bases lying between the germline termini. CDR1 DFQATT and CDR2 SNEGSKA were looked up in the germline V gene (reference sequence). The CDR3 measures 13 amino acids from cysteine to phenylalanine. Only the CDR3 portion is preserved as DNA: 39 bases, with reading frame beginning at the first base. The sample's time point label, decoded: newly diagnosed GD, antithyroid drugs for less than 3 months. For both TCR sequencing and RNA sequencing, RNA was extracted from PBMCs using TRIzol. Graves' disease was diagnosed according to American Thyroid Association guidelines. Recruitment of patients was carried out at an endocrinology department in Xi'an, China. From each patient, approximately 9 milliliters of peripheral blood was collected into an EDTA anticoagulant tube. Ficoll Paque Plus density gradient separation was used to isolate PBMCs, and no additional T cell sorting was done. An Agilent 2100 Bioanalyzer and agarose gel were used to check RNA quality, while a NanoDrop 2000 measured RNA concentration.

The rearrangement combines TRBV20-1 with TRBJ1-3; the D gene remains uncertain. The receptor comes from a female donor with Graves disease. The sample was peripheral blood mononuclear cells (PBMCs), taken at new diagnosis, from a patient treated with antithyroid drugs. The sequenced DNA is TGCAGTGCTAGAGCCCCGGACTTAAACACCATATATTTT. This sequence encodes CSARAPDLNTIYF.